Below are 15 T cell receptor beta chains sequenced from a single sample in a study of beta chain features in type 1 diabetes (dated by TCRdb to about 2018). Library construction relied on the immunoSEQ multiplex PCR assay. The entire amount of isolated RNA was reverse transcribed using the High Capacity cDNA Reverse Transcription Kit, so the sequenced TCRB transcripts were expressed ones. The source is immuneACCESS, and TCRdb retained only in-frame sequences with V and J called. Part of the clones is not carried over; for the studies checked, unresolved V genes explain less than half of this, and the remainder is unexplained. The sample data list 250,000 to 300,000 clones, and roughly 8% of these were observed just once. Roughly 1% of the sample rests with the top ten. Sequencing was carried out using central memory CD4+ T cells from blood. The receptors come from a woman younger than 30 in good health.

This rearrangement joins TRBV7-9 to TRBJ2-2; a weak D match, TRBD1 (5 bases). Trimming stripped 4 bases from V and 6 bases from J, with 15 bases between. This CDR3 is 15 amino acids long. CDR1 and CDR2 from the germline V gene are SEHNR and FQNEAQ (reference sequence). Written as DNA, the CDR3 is TGTGCCAGCAGCTCCCCGACGAGCAGGGCCGGGGAGCTGTTTTTT. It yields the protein CASSSPTSRAGELFF.

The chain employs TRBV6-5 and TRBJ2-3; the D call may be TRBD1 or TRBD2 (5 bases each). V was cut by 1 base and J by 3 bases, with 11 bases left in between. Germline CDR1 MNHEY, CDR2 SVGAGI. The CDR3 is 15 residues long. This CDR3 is CASSYYGAETDTQYF. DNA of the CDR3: TGTGCCAGCAGTTACTACGGGGCTGAGACAGATACGCAGTATTTT.

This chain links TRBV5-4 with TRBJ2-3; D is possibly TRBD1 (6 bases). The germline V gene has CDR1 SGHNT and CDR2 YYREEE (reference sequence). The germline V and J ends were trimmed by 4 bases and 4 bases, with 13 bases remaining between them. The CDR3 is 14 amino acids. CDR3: CASSLDRIADTQYF. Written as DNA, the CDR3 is TGTGCCAGCAGCCTCGACAGGATCGCAGATACGCAGTATTTT. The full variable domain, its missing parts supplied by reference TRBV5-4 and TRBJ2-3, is ETGVTQSPTHLIKTRGQQVTLRCSSQSGHNTVSWYQQALGQGPQFIFQYYREEENGRGNFPPRFSGLQFPNYSSELNVNALELDDSALYLCASSLDRIADTQYFGPGTRLTVL.

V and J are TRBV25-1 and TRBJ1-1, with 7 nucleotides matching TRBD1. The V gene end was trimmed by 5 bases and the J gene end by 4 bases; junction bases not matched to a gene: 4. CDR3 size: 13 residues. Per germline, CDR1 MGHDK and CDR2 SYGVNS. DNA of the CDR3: TGTGCCAGCAGTCAGCCAGGGGGCACTGAAGCTTTCTTT. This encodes CASSQPGGTEAFF.

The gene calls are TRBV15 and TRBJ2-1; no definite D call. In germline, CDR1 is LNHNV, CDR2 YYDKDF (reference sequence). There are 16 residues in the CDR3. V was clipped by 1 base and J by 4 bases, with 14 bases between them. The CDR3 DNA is TGTGCCACCAGCAGAGGAAAGATGGCGGCGTACAATGAGCAGTTCTTC. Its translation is CATSRGKMAAYNEQFF.

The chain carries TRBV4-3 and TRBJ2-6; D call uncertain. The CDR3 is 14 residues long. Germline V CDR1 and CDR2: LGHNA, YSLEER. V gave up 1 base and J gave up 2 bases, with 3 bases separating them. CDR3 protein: CASSQGAGANVLTF. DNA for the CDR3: TGCGCCAGCAGCCAAGGGGCTGGGGCCAACGTCCTGACTTTC.

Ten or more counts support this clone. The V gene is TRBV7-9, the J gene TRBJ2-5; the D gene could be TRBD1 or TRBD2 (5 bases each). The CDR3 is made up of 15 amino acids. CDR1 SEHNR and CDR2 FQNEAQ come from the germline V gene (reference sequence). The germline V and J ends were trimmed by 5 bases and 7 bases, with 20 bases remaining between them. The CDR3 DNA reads TGTGCCAGCAGCCTAACGACCGGGACGAAGGGGACCCAGTACTTC. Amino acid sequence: CASSLTTGTKGTQYF.

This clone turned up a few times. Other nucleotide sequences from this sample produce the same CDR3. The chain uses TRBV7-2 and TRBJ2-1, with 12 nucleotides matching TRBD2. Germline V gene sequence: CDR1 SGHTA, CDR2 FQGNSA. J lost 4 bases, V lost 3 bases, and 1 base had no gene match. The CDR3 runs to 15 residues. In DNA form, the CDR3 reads TGTGCCAGCAGCTTTACTAGCGGGGGGTACAATGAGCAGTTCTTC. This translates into CASSFTSGGYNEQFF.

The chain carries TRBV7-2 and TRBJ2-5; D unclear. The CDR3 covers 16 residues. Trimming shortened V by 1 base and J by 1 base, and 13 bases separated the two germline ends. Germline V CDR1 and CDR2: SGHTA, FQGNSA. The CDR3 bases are TGTGCCAGCAGCTTAGGAGGCCTCAGTTTCCAAGAGACCCAGTACTTC. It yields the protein CASSLGGLSFQETQYF.

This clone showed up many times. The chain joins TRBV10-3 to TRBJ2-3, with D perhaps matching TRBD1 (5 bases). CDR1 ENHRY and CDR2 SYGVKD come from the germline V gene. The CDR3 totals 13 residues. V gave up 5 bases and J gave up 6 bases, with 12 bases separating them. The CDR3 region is CAISSGADDTQYF. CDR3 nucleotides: TGTGCCATCAGTTCTGGGGCGGACGATACGCAGTATTTT.

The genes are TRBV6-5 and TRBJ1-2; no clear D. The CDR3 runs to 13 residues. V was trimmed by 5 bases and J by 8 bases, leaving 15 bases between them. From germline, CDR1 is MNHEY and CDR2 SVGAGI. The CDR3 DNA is TGTGCCAGCAGTGAAAATGGGCGGTTAGGCTACACCTTC. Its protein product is CASSENGRLGYTF.

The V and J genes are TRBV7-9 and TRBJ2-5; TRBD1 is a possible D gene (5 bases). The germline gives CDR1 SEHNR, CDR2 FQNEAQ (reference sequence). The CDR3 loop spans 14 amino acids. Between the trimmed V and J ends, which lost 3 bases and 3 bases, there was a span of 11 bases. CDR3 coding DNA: TGTGCCAGCAGCTTTTATGGCAGGGAAGAGACCCAGTACTTC. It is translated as CASSFYGREETQYF.

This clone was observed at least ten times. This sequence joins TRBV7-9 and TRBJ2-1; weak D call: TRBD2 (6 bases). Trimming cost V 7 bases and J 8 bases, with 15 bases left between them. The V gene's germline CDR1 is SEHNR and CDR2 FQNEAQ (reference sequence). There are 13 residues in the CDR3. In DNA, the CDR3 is TGTGCCAGCACGTTTGGGACTGCCGATGAGCAGTTCTTC. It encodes CASTFGTADEQFF.

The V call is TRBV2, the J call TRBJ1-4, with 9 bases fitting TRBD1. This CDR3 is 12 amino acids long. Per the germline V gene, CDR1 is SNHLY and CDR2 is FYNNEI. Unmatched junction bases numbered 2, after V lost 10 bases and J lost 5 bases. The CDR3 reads CATQGANEKLFF. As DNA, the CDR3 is TGTGCCACACAGGGGGCGAATGAAAAACTGTTTTTT.

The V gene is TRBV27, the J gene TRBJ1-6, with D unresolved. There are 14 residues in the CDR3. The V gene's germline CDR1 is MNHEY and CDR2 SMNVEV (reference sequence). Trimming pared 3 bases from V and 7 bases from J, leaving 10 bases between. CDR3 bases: TGTGCCAGCAGTTTGAAGTTACGGAATTCACCCCTCCACTTT. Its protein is CASSLKLRNSPLHF.